This T cell receptor beta chain was captured in a study of blood T cell repertoires in COVID-19. The ends lost 6 bases at V and 0 bases at J; junction bases unmatched: 1. From germline, CDR1 is MNHNY and CDR2 SVGAGI (reference sequence). The CDR3 sequence is 14 residues long. Original processing notes: Counts of nucleated cells, estimated from reference gene primer amplification, were obtained. Assay: immunoSEQ multiplex PCR; the TCRdb copy retains only in-frame clones and omits some. The DNA gave D and trimming, while V, J and clone size come from that table. The data hold 150,000 to 200,000 clones, with about 90% observed a single time.

This chain connects TRBV6-6 to TRBJ2-3; TRBD2 agrees at 9 bases. The sequence was collected from a human donor with acute COVID-19. The donor label of this sample is uncertain. Input material: PBMCs or T cells enriched from blood (not recorded which). The CDR3 loop is CASSGLASTDTQYF. The CDR3 DNA reads TGTGCCAGCAGCGGACTAGCGAGCACAGATACGCAGTATTTT.